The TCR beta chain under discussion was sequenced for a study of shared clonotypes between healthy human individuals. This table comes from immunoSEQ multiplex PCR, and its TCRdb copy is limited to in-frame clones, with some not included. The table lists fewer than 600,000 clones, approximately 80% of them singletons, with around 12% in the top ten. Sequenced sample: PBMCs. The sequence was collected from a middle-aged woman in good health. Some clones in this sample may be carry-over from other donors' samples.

The CDR3 loop reads CASSFPGLAGGAQYF. The CDR3 bases are TGTGCCAGCAGTTTCCCGGGACTAGCGGGAGGAGCCCAGTACTTC. The chain recombines TRBV28 with TRBJ2-5; 15 positions agree with TRBD2. CDR1 is MDHEN, CDR2 SYDVKM, per germline. The CDR3 spans 15 residues. J was trimmed by 9 bases and V by 3 bases; bases with no gene match: 5.